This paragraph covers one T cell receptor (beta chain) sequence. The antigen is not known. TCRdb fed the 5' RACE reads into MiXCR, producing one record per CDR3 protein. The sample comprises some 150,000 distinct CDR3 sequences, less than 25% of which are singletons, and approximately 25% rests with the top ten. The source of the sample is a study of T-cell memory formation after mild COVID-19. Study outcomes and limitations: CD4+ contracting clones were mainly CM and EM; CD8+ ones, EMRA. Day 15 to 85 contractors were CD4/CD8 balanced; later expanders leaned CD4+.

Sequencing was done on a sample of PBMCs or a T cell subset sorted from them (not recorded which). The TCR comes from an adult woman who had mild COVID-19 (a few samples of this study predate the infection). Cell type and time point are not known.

The DNA of the CDR3 is TGTGCCAGCAGCTTCGATTTGGACAGGGAGAAAGAGACCCAGTACTTC. Its translation is CASSFDLDREKETQYF. V and J are TRBV7-9 and TRBJ2-5; 8 nucleotides agree with TRBD1. CDR1 and CDR2 (germline): SEHNR, FQNEAQ (reference sequence). CDR3 length: 16 residues. The V and J ends lost 3 bases and 3 bases, in that order; junction bases with no gene match: 9.